The clone carrying this T cell receptor (beta chain) came up many times. Its antigen is still unknown. Trimming cost V 6 bases and J 6 bases; bases outside gene matches: 8. Per the germline V gene, CDR1 is DFQATT and CDR2 is SNEGSKA (reference sequence). CDR3 length: 14 amino acids. This record belongs to a study of T cells in Graves' hyperthyroidism and ophthalmopathy. Study conclusions and caveats: Ophthalmopathy, as predicted by the model, came a median 6.5 months after the prediction.

Amplification targeted TCR beta CDR3 regions from RNA transcripts. HTBI primers were used for first-round RT-PCR of the TCR CDR3. TCRdb itself ran the multiplex PCR reads through MiXCR, one entry per CDR3 protein. There are 140,000 or so distinct CDR3 sequences in the sample; approximately 24% occur only once, and around 70% lies in the top ten. The genes are TRBV20-1 and TRBJ2-3; 11 bases are a match to TRBD2. What was sequenced was blood. This sequence originates from a woman in her forties or fifties with Graves' hyperthyroidism that later progressed to Graves' ophthalmopathy. The CDR3: CSAIAGGPSDTQYF. The DNA of the CDR3 is TGCAGTGCCATAGCGGGAGGGCCCTCGGATACGCAGTATTTT.